This T cell receptor (beta chain) was profiled in a study of T cell responses to AZD1222 COVID-19 vaccine. V was cut by 8 bases and J by 4 bases, with 17 bases left in between. Germline CDR1 SGHVS, CDR2 FQNEAQ. This CDR3 region has 14 residues. This table comes from immunoSEQ multiplex PCR, and its TCRdb copy is limited to in-frame clones, with some not included. The table lists about 130,000 clones, 93% of them singletons. The genes are TRBV7-8 and TRBJ2-5, with a tentative D call TRBD2 (5 bases). This receptor was obtained from an adult in good health. The source was peripheral blood, collected on day 0 of AZD1222 vaccination. Written as DNA, the CDR3 is TGTGCCAGCCTGGGTTATCGGGGAGTAGAGACCCAGTACTTC. Translated, it gives CASLGYRGVETQYF.